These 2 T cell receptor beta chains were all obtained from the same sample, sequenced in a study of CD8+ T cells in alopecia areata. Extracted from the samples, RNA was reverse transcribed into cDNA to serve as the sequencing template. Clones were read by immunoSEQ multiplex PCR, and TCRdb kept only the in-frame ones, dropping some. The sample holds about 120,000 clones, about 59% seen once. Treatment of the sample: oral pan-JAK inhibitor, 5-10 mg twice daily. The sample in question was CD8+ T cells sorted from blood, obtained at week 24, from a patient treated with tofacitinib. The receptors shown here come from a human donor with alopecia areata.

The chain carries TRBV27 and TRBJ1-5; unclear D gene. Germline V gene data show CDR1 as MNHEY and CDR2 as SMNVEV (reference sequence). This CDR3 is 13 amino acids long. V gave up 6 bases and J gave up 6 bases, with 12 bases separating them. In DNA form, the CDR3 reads TGTGCCAGCAGCCCCGGCCACGGTCAGCCCCAGCATTTT. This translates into CASSPGHGQPQHF.

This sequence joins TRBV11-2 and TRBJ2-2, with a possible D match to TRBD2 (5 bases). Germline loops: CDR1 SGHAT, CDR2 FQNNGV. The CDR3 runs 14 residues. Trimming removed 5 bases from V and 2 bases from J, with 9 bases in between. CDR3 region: CASSETGNTGELFF. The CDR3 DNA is TGTGCCAGCAGCGAAACGGGAAACACCGGGGAGCTGTTTTTT.